The rows below give T cell receptor beta chains drawn from one sample of a study of CD8 T cells in Susac syndrome. MiXCR, run by TCRdb on the immunoSEQ multiplex PCR reads, gives a single entry per CDR3 protein. The table lists tens of thousands of distinct CDR3 sequences, 94% of them singletons. Sequenced input: CD8+ T cells from PBMCs. All receptors derive from a human donor in good health. CDR3s include the opening cysteine and the closing phenylalanine or tryptophan. The D gene is left open where the match is weak.

V gene,CDR3 length,J gene,D gene,CDR3 protein,CDR3 DNA
TRBV11-2,15,TRBJ1-1,-,CASSLAAGLNTEAFF,TGTGCCAGCAGCTTAGCGGCGGGGTTGAACACTGAAGCTTTCTTT
TRBV25-1,13,TRBJ1-1,TRBD1,CASSGGGITEAFF,TGTGCCAGCAGTGGAGGGGGCATTACTGAAGCTTTCTTT
TRBV19,10,TRBJ1-2,-,CATKGYGYTF,TGTGCCACAAAGGGCTATGGCTACACCTTC
TRBV12-3/TRBV12-4,14,TRBJ2-6,-,CASSPLSGANVLTF,TGTGCCAGCAGTCCGCTCTCTGGGGCCAACGTCCTGACTTTC
TRBV4-1,13,TRBJ2-5,-,CASSQAGKETQYF,TGCGCCAGCAGCCAAGCGGGAAAAGAGACCCAGTACTTC
TRBV29-1,13,TRBJ2-1,-,CSVFPGAYNEQFF,TGCAGCGTCTTCCCAGGTGCCTACAATGAGCAGTTCTTC
TRBV20-1,14,TRBJ2-1,-,CSASDGGGPNEQFF,TGCAGTGCTTCCGATGGGGGGGGGCCCAATGAGCAGTTCTTC
TRBV9,15,TRBJ2-7,-,CASSVGREGAYEQYF,TGTGCCAGCAGCGTAGGTCGGGAGGGGGCTTACGAGCAGTACTTC
TRBV29-1,13,TRBJ1-1,-,CSDHAGTLREGFF,TGCAGCGACCACGCCGGGACCCTTCGCGAAGGTTTCTTT
TRBV20-1,19,TRBJ2-6,TRBD1,CSARDTDRALYSGANVLTF,TGCAGTGCTAGAGATACGGACAGGGCTCTCTACTCTGGGGCCAACGTCCTGACTTTC